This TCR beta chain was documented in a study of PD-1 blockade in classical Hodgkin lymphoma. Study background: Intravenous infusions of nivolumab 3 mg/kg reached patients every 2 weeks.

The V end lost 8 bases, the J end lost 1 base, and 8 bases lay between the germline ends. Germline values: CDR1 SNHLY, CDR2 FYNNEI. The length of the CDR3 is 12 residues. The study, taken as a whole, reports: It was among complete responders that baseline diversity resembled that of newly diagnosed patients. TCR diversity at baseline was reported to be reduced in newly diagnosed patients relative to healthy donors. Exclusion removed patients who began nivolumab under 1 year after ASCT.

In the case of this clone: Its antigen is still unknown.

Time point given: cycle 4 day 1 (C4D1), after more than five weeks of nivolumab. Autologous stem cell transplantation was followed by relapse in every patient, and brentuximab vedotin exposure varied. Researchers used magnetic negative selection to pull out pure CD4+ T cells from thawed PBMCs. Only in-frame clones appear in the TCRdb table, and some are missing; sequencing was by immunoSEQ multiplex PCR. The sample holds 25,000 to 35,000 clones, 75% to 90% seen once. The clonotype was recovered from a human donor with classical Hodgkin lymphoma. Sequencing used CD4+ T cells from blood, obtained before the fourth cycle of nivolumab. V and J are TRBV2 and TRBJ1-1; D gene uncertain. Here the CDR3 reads CASRGRNTEAFF. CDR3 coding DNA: TGTGCCAGCCGGGGAAGGAACACTGAAGCTTTCTTT.